Listed here are 31 T cell receptor beta chains from one sample, sequenced in a study of T cell changes during pregnancy in multiple sclerosis. The data were produced by immunoSEQ multiplex PCR, yet TCRdb's version contains in-frame clones alone and is incomplete. The sample holds about 44,000 clones, around 90% seen once. Material: CD4+ T cells from peripheral blood mononuclear cells, obtained in the first trimester of pregnancy. These receptor sequences come from a female donor with multiple sclerosis, enrolled in a pregnancy study.

The chain combines TRBV4-3 with TRBJ2-2, with 12 positions matching TRBD2. The CDR3 runs to 16 residues. Germline-derived CDR1 and CDR2 are LGHNA and YSLEER. V dropped 5 bases and J dropped 7; count of bases not matched to a gene: 8. The CDR3 nucleotides are TGCGCCAGCAGCGCAAACCTAGCGGGAGGGTTCGGGGAGCTGTTTTTT. Translation gives CASSANLAGGFGELFF.

The V call is TRBV4-2, the J call TRBJ2-3; 9 nucleotides line up with TRBD2. V shed 0 bases, J shed 5 bases, and the junction held 18 bases outside the gene matches. Germline V gives CDR1 LGHNA, CDR2 YNFKEQ. This CDR3 is 20 amino acids long. The CDR3 protein is CASSQDRPGFLAGGRDTQYF. The CDR3 DNA sequence: TGTGCCAGCAGCCAAGACCGCCCCGGGTTTTTGGCGGGAGGGAGAGATACGCAGTATTTT.

The chain links TRBV19 to TRBJ2-3; weak D call: TRBD1 (5 bases). V dropped 5 bases and J dropped 3 bases, with 15 bases sitting between them. This CDR3 region has 15 residues. Germline CDR1 LNHDA, CDR2 SQIVND (reference sequence). CDR3 protein: CASSPMGRSTDTQYF. The CDR3 DNA follows: TGTGCCAGTAGTCCCATGGGGCGGTCGACAGATACGCAGTATTTT.

This chain links TRBV2 with TRBJ2-1; TRBD1 matches at 8 bases. With 7 bases clipped from V and 0 bases from J, the junction kept 5 bases outside the gene matches. The CDR3 extends over 15 amino acids. Looked up from germline, CDR1 is SNHLY and CDR2 is FYNNEI. Here the CDR3 reads CASTGQGSSYNEQFF. CDR3 bases: TGTGCCAGCACCGGACAGGGTAGCTCCTACAATGAGCAGTTCTTC.

The chain uses TRBV2 and TRBJ1-1, with a possible D match to TRBD1 (6 bases). V was shortened by 5 bases and J by 2 bases, with 12 bases between the two germline ends. CDR3 length: 14 amino acids. Germline CDR1 and CDR2: SNHLY and FYNNEI. Here the CDR3 DNA reads TGTGCCAGCAGTCCAAAACAGGGAAACACTGAAGCTTTCTTT. Protein: CASSPKQGNTEAFF.

This chain uses TRBV9 with TRBJ2-3; D is unclear. Trimming left V 0 bases short and J 5 bases short, with 10 bases between. Germline CDR1 and CDR2: SGDLS and YYNGEE. The CDR3 has 14 residues. CDR3 residues: CASSVDLTGDTQYF. Written as DNA, the CDR3 is TGTGCCAGCAGCGTAGACCTGACGGGAGATACGCAGTATTTT.

The V and J genes are TRBV28 and TRBJ1-2; 10 bases are a match to TRBD1. From germline, CDR1 is MDHEN and CDR2 SYDVKM. The ends lost 3 bases at V and 4 bases at J; junction bases unmatched: 5. This CDR3 spans 15 amino acids. The CDR3 nucleotides read TGTGCCAGCAGTTTCTCGACAGGGGGCTCCTATGGCTACACCTTC. Translating it yields CASSFSTGGSYGYTF.

This clone appeared once. This chain joins TRBV9 and TRBJ2-5, with D perhaps matching TRBD2 (6 bases). This CDR3 contains 15 residues. Germline lookup yields CDR1 SGDLS and CDR2 YYNGEE. V was shortened by 1 base and J by 5 bases, with 15 bases between the two germline ends. CDR3 DNA: TGTGCCAGCAGCGTAAGCAGGGCGGGGATTGAGACCCAGTACTTC. Its protein is CASSVSRAGIETQYF.

The rearrangement links TRBV5-1 to TRBJ1-4; possibly TRBD1 for D (6 bases). The CDR3 has 15 amino acids. Germline V lookup: CDR1 SGHRS, CDR2 YFSETQ. Deletions cut 1 base from V and 3 bases from J, with 10 bases between. CDR3 DNA: TGCGCCAGCAGCTTGCGTACAGGGCCTAATGAAAAACTGTTTTTT. This gives the protein CASSLRTGPNEKLFF.

The sample holds a few counts of this clone. The chain has TRBV7-9 and TRBJ2-2; D possibly corresponds to TRBD2 (5 bases). The germline V and J ends were trimmed by 1 base and 5 bases, with 5 bases remaining between them. Germline loops: CDR1 SEHNR, CDR2 FQNEAQ (reference sequence). CDR3 length: 13 residues. The CDR3 DNA sequence: TGTGCCAGCAGCTTAGGAGGGACCGGGGAGCTGTTTTTT. Translated, it gives CASSLGGTGELFF.

This chain links TRBV2 with TRBJ1-1, with 7 bases aligning to TRBD1. The germline gives CDR1 SNHLY, CDR2 FYNNEI. V was clipped by 6 bases and J by 7 bases; unmatched bases: 8. The CDR3 loop spans 13 amino acids. The CDR3, as DNA: TGTGCCAGCAGATTAGAAGGGGGCAATGAAGCTTTCTTT. Protein: CASRLEGGNEAFF.

This sequence joins TRBV9 and TRBJ2-1, with 9 bases that match TRBD1. The CDR3 is made up of 15 amino acids. Germline lookup yields CDR1 SGDLS and CDR2 YYNGEE. J was trimmed by 5 bases and V by 2 bases; bases with no gene match: 5. The CDR3 DNA is TGTGCCAGCAGCGTTACGGGACAGGGACACAATGAGCAGTTCTTC. Residues: CASSVTGQGHNEQFF. Full variable domain (remainder filled in from reference TRBV9 and TRBJ2-1): DSGVTQTPKHLITATGQRVTLRCSPRSGDLSVYWYQQSLDQGLQFLIQYYNGEERAKGNILERFSAQQFPDLHSELNLSSLELGDSALYFCASSVTGQGHNEQFFGPGTRLTVL.

The gene calls are TRBV28 and TRBJ2-1; TRBD2 might be the D (5 bases). This CDR3 comprises 15 residues. Per germline, CDR1 MDHEN and CDR2 SYDVKM. V was shortened by 6 bases and J by 7 bases, with 19 bases between the two germline ends. CDR3 DNA: TGTGCCAGCAGCCCCATAGCGCGTGGTGCTAATGAGCAGTTCTTC. Its translation is CASSPIARGANEQFF.

The chain combines TRBV5-4 with TRBJ2-1; D ambiguous. Germline V gene lookup returns CDR1 SGHNT and CDR2 YYREEE (reference sequence). The CDR3 consists of 13 residues. V lost 4 bases and J 13 bases, leaving 18 bases between the germline ends. This CDR3 is CASSPPTEYLQFF. Written as DNA, the CDR3 is TGTGCCAGCAGCCCGCCAACTGAGTACTTACAGTTCTTC.

This chain uses TRBV18 with TRBJ2-2; 12 bases fit TRBD2. CDR3 length equals 16 residues. From germline, CDR1 is KGHSH and CDR2 LQKENI. The V segment lost 2 bases and the J segment 5 bases; nucleotides outside the gene matches: 3. The CDR3 DNA is TGTGCCAGCTCACCAAGGACTAGCGGGACGACCGGGGAGCTGTTTTTT. It encodes CASSPRTSGTTGELFF.

The V call is TRBV27, the J call TRBJ1-5; the D gene is possibly TRBD1 (6 bases). CDR1 is MNHEY and CDR2 is SMNVEV in the germline V gene (reference sequence). The germline V and J ends were trimmed by 4 bases and 1 base, with 14 bases remaining between them. The CDR3 length is 16 residues. CDR3 amino acids: CASSSNRAASNQPQHF. DNA of the CDR3: TGTGCCAGCAGTTCTAACAGGGCCGCAAGCAATCAGCCCCAGCATTTT.

This clone has only a few counts. This rearrangement joins TRBV4-2 to TRBJ2-3; 9 bases align to TRBD1. Looked up from germline, CDR1 is LGHNA and CDR2 is YNFKEQ. This CDR3 has 15 amino acids. The V gene end was trimmed by 5 bases and the J gene end by 4 bases; junction bases not matched to a gene: 7. Here the CDR3 reads CASSATGGDADTQYF. DNA for the CDR3: TGTGCCAGCAGCGCAACAGGGGGCGACGCAGATACGCAGTATTTT.

In this sample, this clone turned up once. The rearrangement uses TRBV7-9 and TRBJ1-1, with a weak D call TRBD1 (5 bases). Trimming cost V 6 bases and J 0 bases, with 20 bases left between them. The germline CDR1 and CDR2 sequences are SEHNR and FQNEAQ (reference sequence). The CDR3 has 17 amino acids. Written as DNA, the CDR3 is TGTGCCAGCAGGGGGAGTCGGGGGATTAATATGAACACTGAAGCTTTCTTT. The encoded protein is CASRGSRGINMNTEAFF.

The genes are TRBV27 and TRBJ2-3; a weak D match, TRBD2 (6 bases). The CDR3 totals 14 residues. Germline V gives CDR1 MNHEY, CDR2 SMNVEV (reference sequence). V was clipped by 3 bases and J by 2 bases, with 9 bases between them. In DNA, the CDR3 is TGTGCCAGCAGTTTTGGAGGGATCACAGATACGCAGTATTTT. It is translated as CASSFGGITDTQYF.

The gene calls are TRBV4-3 and TRBJ2-7, with D tentatively TRBD1 (6 bases). This CDR3 is built from 16 residues. Germline V gene data show CDR1 as LGHNA and CDR2 as YSLEER. V was trimmed by 2 bases and J by 1 base, leaving 15 bases between them. The CDR3: CASSQIPGTPSYEQYF. The CDR3 DNA sequence: TGCGCCAGCAGCCAAATCCCCGGGACACCTTCCTACGAGCAGTACTTC.

The chain links TRBV28 to TRBJ2-7, with D maybe TRBD1 (5 bases). Deletions cut 3 bases from V and 3 bases from J, with 6 bases between. This CDR3 has 12 residues. The V gene's germline CDR1 is MDHEN and CDR2 SYDVKM. CDR3 sequence: CASSFRVYEQYF. DNA for the CDR3: TGTGCCAGCAGTTTCAGGGTCTACGAGCAGTACTTC.

V and J are TRBV5-1 and TRBJ1-6, with a tentative D call TRBD1 (5 bases). The CDR3 spans 14 residues. Trimming left V 4 bases short and J 6 bases short, with 11 bases between. Looked up from germline, CDR1 is SGHRS and CDR2 is YFSETQ. CDR3 protein: CASSPGKGNSPLHF. The CDR3, as DNA: TGCGCCAGCAGCCCAGGGAAGGGTAATTCACCCCTCCACTTT.

The chain uses TRBV7-8 and TRBJ1-2; 7 positions agree with TRBD1. This CDR3 comprises 14 residues. CDR1 SGHVS and CDR2 FQNEAQ come from the germline V gene. Losses at the gene ends were 4 bases for V and 5 bases for J; bases not matched to a gene: 7. This chain's CDR3 is CASSSRDSSYGYTF. The CDR3 coding sequence is TGTGCCAGCAGCTCAAGGGACAGCTCATATGGCTACACCTTC. Full variable domain (remainder filled in from reference TRBV7-8 and TRBJ1-2): GAGVSQSPRYKVAKRGQDVALRCDPISGHVSLFWYQQALGQGPEFLTYFQNEAQLDKSGLPSDRFFAERPEGSVSTLKIQRTQQEDSAVYLCASSSRDSSYGYTFGSGTRLTVV.

The chain joins TRBV27 to TRBJ2-6, with D perhaps TRBD1 (6 bases). Germline V lookup: CDR1 MNHEY, CDR2 SMNVEV (reference sequence). The V end was cut by 2 bases, the J end by 0 bases, with 11 bases between. There are 17 residues in the CDR3. CDR3 nucleotides: TGTGCCAGCAGTTTAGACTACAGGGACTCTGGGGCCAACGTCCTGACTTTC. The encoded protein is CASSLDYRDSGANVLTF. Full variable domain (missing parts from reference TRBV27 and TRBJ2-6): EAQVTQNPRYLITVTGKKLTVTCSQNMNHEYMSWYRQDPGLGLRQIYYSMNVEVTDKGDVPEGYKVSRKEKRNFPLILESPSPNQTSLYFCASSLDYRDSGANVLTFGAGSRLTVL.

The chain has TRBV19 and TRBJ1-2; D possibly corresponds to TRBD1 (5 bases). The CDR3 extends over 13 amino acids. V was pared by 2 bases and J by 8 bases, with 12 bases between. Germline V gene data show CDR1 as LNHDA and CDR2 as SQIVND (reference sequence). The CDR3 nucleotides read TGTGCCAGTAGTATAAACCCCGGGGGAGGCTACACCTTC. The encoded protein is CASSINPGGGYTF. The full variable domain, rest sourced from reference TRBV19 and TRBJ1-2, is DGGITQSPKYLFRKEGQNVTLSCEQNLNHDAMYWYRQDPGQGLRLIYYSQIVNDFQKGDIAEGYSVSREKKESFPLTVTSAQKNPTAFYLCASSINPGGGYTFGSGTRLTVV.

V is TRBV2 and J is TRBJ2-3; a possible D gene is TRBD2 (5 bases). Trimming took 8 bases from V and 1 from J, leaving 13 bases between them. The CDR3 covers 14 residues. In germline, CDR1 is SNHLY, CDR2 FYNNEI. CDR3 coding DNA: TGTGCCAGCCGCCAAATCGGGGGCACAGATACGCAGTATTTT. Translated: CASRQIGGTDTQYF.

J is TRBJ2-5 and V is TRBV28; D unclear. The CDR3 loop spans 14 amino acids. The germline V and J ends were trimmed by 3 bases and 4 bases, with 12 bases remaining between them. CDR1 and CDR2 (germline): MDHEN, SYDVKM. In DNA, the CDR3 is TGTGCCAGCAGTTTGCCCCTCACGGGAGAGACCCAGTACTTC. Translated, it gives CASSLPLTGETQYF.

The J gene is TRBJ1-2, the V gene TRBV29-1, with 7 bases matching TRBD1. J lost 8 bases, V lost 7 bases, and 13 bases had no gene match. Germline CDR1 SQVTM, CDR2 ANQGSEA. The CDR3 covers 13 residues. Written as DNA, the CDR3 is TGCAGCGCTGCCGAGGACAGGTTCTCCGGCTACACCTTC. It codes for CSAAEDRFSGYTF.

This clone has just one count. The genes are TRBV21-1 and TRBJ1-2; the table calls TRBD1, which could not be checked here. TRBV21-1 is a pseudogene locus. The CDR3 is 15 amino acids. The DNA of the CDR3 is TGTGCCAGCAGCACCCGGACAGGGGGCCTGTATGGCTACACCTTC. It is translated as CASSTRTGGLYGYTF.

The chain has TRBV18 and TRBJ2-2, with TRBD1 matching over 11 bases. This CDR3 spans 16 amino acids. The V gene end was trimmed by 1 base and the J gene end by 5 bases; junction bases not matched to a gene: 3. Germline V gives CDR1 KGHSH, CDR2 LQKENI. In DNA, the CDR3 is TGTGCCAGCTCACCACGGACAGGGGGCTGGACCGGGGAGCTGTTTTTT. This gives the protein CASSPRTGGWTGELFF.

The rearrangement uses TRBV5-1 and TRBJ2-3; 10 bases are a match to TRBD2. The CDR3 is made up of 16 amino acids. Losses at the gene ends were 2 bases for V and 2 bases for J; bases not matched to a gene: 5. Per the germline V gene, CDR1 is SGHRS and CDR2 is YFSETQ. The CDR3 nucleotides are TGCGCCAGCAGCTTACTTAGCGGGGGGTTCACAGATACGCAGTATTTT. It encodes CASSLLSGGFTDTQYF.